The 28 T cell receptor beta chains listed next were all sequenced from one sample in a study of cytomegalovirus exposure and HLA in healthy donors. PCR involved 60 Vbeta and 13 Jbeta primers. The table came from immunoSEQ multiplex PCR; TCRdb's copy has only in-frame clones and leaves some out. The profile covers nearly 200,000 clones, with roughly 83% appearing a single time and approximately 0.4% taken by the ten largest. What was sequenced was PBMCs. Receptor source: a male donor in good health and CMV-seropositive.

J is TRBJ1-1 and V is TRBV4-2; D is perhaps TRBD1 (5 bases). The germline V and J ends were trimmed by 0 bases and 5 bases, with 10 bases remaining between them. Germline CDR1 and CDR2: LGHNA and YNFKEQ. The CDR3 is made up of 14 amino acids. In DNA, the CDR3 is TGTGCCAGCAGCCAAGATGACGGGGGAACTGAAGCTTTCTTT. Amino acids: CASSQDDGGTEAFF.

The V gene is TRBV20-1, the J gene TRBJ2-1; TRBD2 might be the D (5 bases). The CDR3 consists of 11 residues. Germline-derived CDR1 and CDR2 are DFQATT and SNEGSKA (reference sequence). Written as DNA, the CDR3 is TGCATACTAGGTAGATCGCATGAGCAGTTCTTC. Translated, it gives CILGRSHEQFF.

The genes are TRBV11-1 and TRBJ2-1; TRBD2 matches 15 bases. J lost 8 bases, V lost 5 bases, and 10 bases had no gene match. This CDR3 is built from 17 residues. The germline gives CDR1 SGHAT, CDR2 FQDESV (reference sequence). In DNA, the CDR3 is TGTGCCAGCAGCCGTAGGACTAGCGGGAGGGCGTGGGATGAGCAGTTCTTC. It translates to CASSRRTSGRAWDEQFF.

The rearrangement uses TRBV7-2 and TRBJ1-2; TRBD1 aligns across 7 bases. V shed 0 bases and J 8 bases; nucleotides not matched to a gene: 6. Germline CDR1 reads SGHTA; CDR2 reads FQGNSA. The CDR3 extends over 14 amino acids. This chain's CDR3 is CASSLATGVYGYTF. CDR3 DNA sequence: TGTGCCAGCAGCTTAGCAACAGGGGTCTACGGCTACACCTTC.

This clone was counted a few times. The same CDR3 is also encoded by other DNA sequences in this sample. The rearrangement uses TRBV9 and TRBJ1-2; TRBD1 matches 8 bases. Losses at the gene ends were 2 bases for V and 1 base for J; bases not matched to a gene: 1. Germline V gene lookup returns CDR1 SGDLS and CDR2 YYNGEE. The CDR3 extends over 14 amino acids. CDR3 protein: CASSVGQGNYGYTF. CDR3 DNA sequence: TGTGCCAGCAGCGTCGGACAGGGTAACTATGGCTACACCTTC.

The chain has TRBV11-2 and TRBJ1-3; 8 nucleotides agree with TRBD1. This CDR3 spans 15 amino acids. V was clipped by 4 bases and J by 3 bases; unmatched bases: 5. The germline V gene has CDR1 SGHAT and CDR2 FQNNGV. The DNA of the CDR3 is TGTGCCAGCAGCTCTGGACAGGGAGGTGGAAACACCATATATTTT. It codes for CASSSGQGGGNTIYF.

The CDR3 nucleotides read TGTGCCATTAATGGCGGGGGAAAGGGATACGAGCAGTACTTC. This gives the protein CAINGGGKGYEQYF. The V call is TRBV28, the J call TRBJ2-7; the match to TRBD2 covers 7 bases. This CDR3 is 14 amino acids long. V gave up 10 bases and J gave up 4 bases; unmatched junction bases: 13. Germline CDR1 and CDR2: MDHEN and SYDVKM.

This clone was seen more than once but under ten times. The V and J genes are TRBV5-1 and TRBJ2-1, with D maybe TRBD2 (6 bases). The CDR3 consists of 16 residues. The ends were cut back, 0 bases at V and 6 bases at J, with 16 bases in the middle. Germline values: CDR1 SGHRS, CDR2 YFSETQ. The CDR3 region is CASSLATGSALNEQFF. DNA for the CDR3: TGCGCCAGCAGCTTGGCTACCGGGAGTGCCCTCAATGAGCAGTTCTTC.

This chain connects TRBV6-5 to TRBJ1-4; a possible D gene is TRBD1 (6 bases). Germline V CDR1 and CDR2: MNHEY, SVGAGI. The length of the CDR3 is 14 residues. V was cut by 6 bases and J by 2 bases, with 10 bases left in between. DNA of the CDR3: TGTGCCAGCAGGCGGGGGCGGACTAATGAAAAACTGTTTTTT. Translating it yields CASRRGRTNEKLFF.

This clone was found once. This rearrangement joins TRBV28 to TRBJ1-1; D gene unclear. The V gene's germline CDR1 is MDHEN and CDR2 SYDVKM. This CDR3 has 14 amino acids. Trimming took off 5 bases at V and 2 bases at J, with 12 bases between the two ends. CDR3 sequence reads: CASSLRAPNTEAFF. The CDR3 coding sequence is TGTGCCAGCAGTCTGCGGGCACCTAACACTGAAGCTTTCTTT.

This clone was detected once. The rearrangement joins TRBV27 to TRBJ1-3, with 7 bases that match TRBD1. Germline assignment: CDR1 MNHEY and CDR2 SMNVEV (reference sequence). The CDR3 contains 16 residues. J lost 0 bases, V lost 6 bases, and 8 bases had no gene match. The CDR3 region is CASRRQGSNSGNTIYF. CDR3 sequence (DNA): TGTGCCAGCAGGCGACAGGGTTCAAACTCTGGAAACACCATATATTTT.

The genes are TRBV10-1 and TRBJ1-5; D call uncertain. The CDR3 has 16 residues. In germline, CDR1 is WNHNN, CDR2 SYGVQD (reference sequence). Trimming cost V 2 bases and J 2 bases, with 13 bases left between them. CDR3 sequence reads: CASSEMARIGNQPQHF. CDR3 in DNA: TGCGCCAGCAGTGAGATGGCGCGGATAGGCAATCAGCCCCAGCATTTT.

This clone was recorded a few times. The J gene is TRBJ2-3, the V gene TRBV9; the D is unclear. CDR3 length: 11 residues. Looked up from germline, CDR1 is SGDLS and CDR2 is YYNGEE. The V gene lost 5 bases and the J gene lost 4 bases, with 5 bases spanning the gap. This CDR3 is CASSSADTQYF. Written as DNA, the CDR3 is TGTGCCAGCAGTAGTGCAGATACGCAGTATTTT.

This rearrangement joins TRBV27 to TRBJ1-1, with TRBD1 matching over 7 bases. This CDR3 contains 13 residues. With V trimmed by 5 bases and J by 3 bases, 3 bases remained unmatched. Germline lookup yields CDR1 MNHEY and CDR2 SMNVEV (reference sequence). CDR3 nucleotides: TGTGCCAGCAGTCATCAGGGGGACACTGAAGCTTTCTTT. Its translation: CASSHQGDTEAFF.

The chain joins TRBV6-1 to TRBJ1-1, with a tentative D call TRBD1 (5 bases). Trimming left V 5 bases short and J 8 bases short, with 15 bases between. Germline CDR1 MNHNS, CDR2 SASEGT. The CDR3 length is 13 residues. CDR3: CASSNRRQIEAFF. The CDR3 DNA follows: TGTGCCAGCAGTAACCGCAGACAGATAGAAGCTTTCTTT.

The chain employs TRBV7-3 and TRBJ1-1, with TRBD1 as a possible D gene (5 bases). V was cut by 8 bases and J by 4 bases, with 17 bases left in between. Looked up from germline, CDR1 is SGHTA and CDR2 is FQGTGA. This CDR3 has 14 amino acids. The CDR3, as DNA: TGTGCCAGCCAACCACGCAGGGATAGCACTGAAGCTTTCTTT. Its protein product is CASQPRRDSTEAFF.

This rearrangement joins TRBV2 to TRBJ2-5, with 11 positions matching TRBD2. Germline CDR1 reads SNHLY; CDR2 reads FYNNEI. V trimming: 6 bases; J trimming: 2 bases; junction bases outside the gene matches: 14. This CDR3 is built from 18 residues. CDR3: CASRIASLAGGRQETQYF. CDR3 nucleotide sequence: TGTGCCAGCAGAATCGCAAGTCTAGCGGGAGGCCGACAAGAGACCCAGTACTTC.

The gene calls are TRBV28 and TRBJ2-5; possible D gene TRBD1, 6 bases. Trimming left V 7 bases short and J 5 bases short, with 14 bases between. CDR1 and CDR2 (germline): MDHEN, SYDVKM. The CDR3 is 13 amino acids. The CDR3 bases are TGTGCCAGCAAAGGAGGACAGCTTGAGACCCAGTACTTC. Translated, it gives CASKGGQLETQYF.

The CDR3 protein is CASTLAGVDTGELFF. The DNA of the CDR3 is TGCGCCAGCACCCTAGCGGGAGTCGACACCGGGGAGCTGTTTTTT. The chain employs TRBV4-1 and TRBJ2-2, with 10 bases lining up with TRBD2. This CDR3 contains 15 residues. Germline CDR1 is MGHRA and CDR2 is YSYEKL. J was trimmed by 3 bases and V by 7 bases; bases with no gene match: 5.

The chain carries TRBV28 and TRBJ2-7, with a weak D call TRBD1 (6 bases). V was shortened by 5 bases and J by 4 bases, with 15 bases between the two germline ends. Per germline, CDR1 MDHEN and CDR2 SYDVKM. This CDR3 is 14 amino acids long. The CDR3 bases are TGTGCCAGCAGTACCACCGGGACATCTTACGAGCAGTACTTC. The encoded protein is CASSTTGTSYEQYF. Complete variable domain (other parts from reference TRBV28 and TRBJ2-7): DVKVTQSSRYLVKRTGEKVFLECVQDMDHENMFWYRQDPGLGLRLIYFSYDVKMKEKGDIPEGYSVSREKKERFSLILESASTNQTSMYLCASSTTGTSYEQYFGPGTRLTVT.

This clone was seen once. The rearrangement links TRBV12-5 to TRBJ2-1; 10 bases are a match to TRBD2. Germline CDR1 and CDR2: LGHNT and FRNRAP. The CDR3 totals 16 residues. Trimming at V came to 1 base and at J to 6 bases, leaving 6 bases not matched to a gene. In nucleotides, the CDR3 is TGTGCTAGTGGTTTGGAAACTAGCGGGGTGCTCAATGAGCAGTTCTTC. Translated: CASGLETSGVLNEQFF.

V and J are TRBV28 and TRBJ2-7; possibly TRBD1 for D (5 bases). V was clipped by 3 bases and J by 0 bases, with 21 bases between them. From germline, CDR1 is MDHEN and CDR2 SYDVKM. There are 18 residues in the CDR3. CDR3 sequence reads: CASSFDQGAFPPSYEQYF. The CDR3 DNA is TGTGCCAGCAGTTTTGATCAGGGCGCCTTTCCGCCCTCCTACGAGCAGTACTTC.

The rearrangement links TRBV6-5 to TRBJ1-3; a weak D match, TRBD1 (5 bases). The CDR3 sequence is 16 residues long. Trimming left V 0 bases short and J 3 bases short, with 12 bases between. CDR1 MNHEY and CDR2 SVGAGI come from the germline V gene. The CDR3: CASSYSPGSVGNTIYF. The DNA for the CDR3 is TGTGCCAGCAGTTACTCTCCAGGGTCGGTTGGAAACACCATATATTTT.

This clone was found a few times. This chain links TRBV7-2 with TRBJ1-1; D gene uncertain. The CDR3 is 14 residues long. V lost 3 bases to trimming and J lost 6 bases, with 14 bases between them. CDR1 and CDR2 from the germline V gene are SGHTA and FQGNSA. CDR3: CASSFLRSQAEAFF. CDR3 coding DNA: TGTGCCAGCAGCTTTCTTCGAAGTCAGGCTGAAGCTTTCTTT.

This chain links TRBV5-6 with TRBJ2-7, with TRBD1 as a possible D gene (5 bases). The CDR3 extends over 14 amino acids. Germline assignment: CDR1 SGHDT and CDR2 YYEEEE. V was pared by 0 bases and J by 5 bases, with 12 bases between. CDR3 residues: CASSLVGGADEQYF. CDR3 in DNA: TGTGCCAGCAGCTTGGTAGGTGGGGCCGACGAGCAGTACTTC.

The chain is built from TRBV5-4 and TRBJ2-3; TRBD2 aligns across 8 bases. V lost 4 bases and J lost 4; bases outside the gene matches: 8. The CDR3 contains 15 residues. Germline V gives CDR1 SGHNT, CDR2 YYREEE (reference sequence). The CDR3 DNA reads as TGTGCCAGCAGCATTACGAGCGGGGGAGCAGATACGCAGTATTTT. It is translated as CASSITSGGADTQYF.

This clone has only a few counts. This rearrangement joins TRBV11-3 to TRBJ2-6; D is perhaps TRBD1 (6 bases). This CDR3 is built from 16 residues. Germline V gene lookup returns CDR1 SGHNT and CDR2 YENEEA. V dropped 5 bases and J dropped 0 bases, with 11 bases sitting between them. Here the CDR3 reads CASSRGQTSGANVLTF. In DNA, the CDR3 is TGTGCCAGCAGCAGAGGACAGACCTCTGGGGCCAACGTCCTGACTTTC. Supplemented by reference TRBV11-3 and TRBJ2-6, the full variable domain reads EAGVVQSPRYKIIEKKQPVAFWCNPISGHNTLYWYLQNLGQGPELLIRYENEEAVDDSQLPKDRFSAERLKGVDSTLKIQPAELGDSAVYLCASSRGQTSGANVLTFGAGSRLTVL.

The chain links TRBV9 to TRBJ2-7, with D uncertain. Germline assignment: CDR1 SGDLS and CDR2 YYNGEE. V lost 0 bases to trimming and J lost 2 bases, with 9 bases between them. The CDR3 contains 14 residues. CDR3 region: CASSVGRATYEQYF. The DNA for the CDR3 is TGTGCCAGCAGCGTAGGTAGAGCGACCTACGAGCAGTACTTC.